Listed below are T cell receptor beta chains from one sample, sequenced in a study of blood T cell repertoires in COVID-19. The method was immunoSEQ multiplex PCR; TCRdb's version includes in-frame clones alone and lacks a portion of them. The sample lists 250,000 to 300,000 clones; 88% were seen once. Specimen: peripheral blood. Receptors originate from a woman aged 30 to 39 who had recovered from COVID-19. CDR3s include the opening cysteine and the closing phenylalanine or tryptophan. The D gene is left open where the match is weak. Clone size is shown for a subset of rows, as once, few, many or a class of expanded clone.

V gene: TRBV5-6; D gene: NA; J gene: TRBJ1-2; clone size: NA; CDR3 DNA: TGTGCCAGCAGTTCATACAGGAGCCGCTATGGCTACACCTTC; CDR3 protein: CASSSYRSRYGYTF
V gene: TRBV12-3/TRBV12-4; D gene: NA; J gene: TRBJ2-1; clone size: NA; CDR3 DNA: TGTGCCAGCAGACCCGATGGGGGCGATGAGCAGTTCTTC; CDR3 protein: CASRPDGGDEQFF
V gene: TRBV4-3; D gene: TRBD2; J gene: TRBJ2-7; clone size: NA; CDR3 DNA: TGCGCCAGCAGCCAAGATACTAGCGACGAGCAGTACTTC; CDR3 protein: CASSQDTSDEQYF
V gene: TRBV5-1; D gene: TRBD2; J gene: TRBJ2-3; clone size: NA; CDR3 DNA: TGCGCCAGCAGCGACGTACTAGCGGGGCCAGATACGCAGTATTTT; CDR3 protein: CASSDVLAGPDTQYF
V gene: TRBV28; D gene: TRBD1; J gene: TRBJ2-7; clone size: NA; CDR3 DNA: TGTGCCAGCTGGGACAGGGTCGACGAGCAGTACTTC; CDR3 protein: CASWDRVDEQYF
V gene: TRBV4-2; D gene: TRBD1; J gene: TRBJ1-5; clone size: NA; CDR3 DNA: TGTGCCAGCAGCCAAGAGAAGGGACAGGGTGCTTATCAGCCCCAGCATTTT; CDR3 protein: CASSQEKGQGAYQPQHF
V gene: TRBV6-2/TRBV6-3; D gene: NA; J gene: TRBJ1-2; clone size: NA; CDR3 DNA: TGTGCCAGCAGTCACACCGCCGGGCTGGCGGGTGGCTACACCTTC; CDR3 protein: CASSHTAGLAGGYTF
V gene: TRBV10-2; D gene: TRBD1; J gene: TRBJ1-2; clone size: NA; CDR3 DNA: TGCGCCAGCAGTGTTGGACAGGGGTATGGCTACACCTTC; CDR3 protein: CASSVGQGYGYTF
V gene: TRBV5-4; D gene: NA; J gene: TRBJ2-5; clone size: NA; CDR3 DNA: TGTGCCAGCAGCCCCGGTGGGCTCCAAGAGACCCAGTACTTC; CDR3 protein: CASSPGGLQETQYF
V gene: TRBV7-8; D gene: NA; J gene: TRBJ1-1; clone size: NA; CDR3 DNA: TGTGCCAGCAGCTTAATGGAGGTCACTGAAGCTTTCTTT; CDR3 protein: CASSLMEVTEAFF
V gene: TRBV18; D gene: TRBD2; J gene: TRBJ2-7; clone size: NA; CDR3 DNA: TGTGCCAGCTCACTCGGGAGGACGGGATCCTCCTACGAGCAGTACTTC; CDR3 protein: CASSLGRTGSSYEQYF
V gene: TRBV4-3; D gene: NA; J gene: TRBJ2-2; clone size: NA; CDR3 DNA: TGCGCCAGCAGCCAAATGACAGGGAACACCGGGGAGCTGTTTTTT; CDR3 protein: CASSQMTGNTGELFF
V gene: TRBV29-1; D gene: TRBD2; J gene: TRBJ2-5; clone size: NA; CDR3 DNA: TGCAGCGTTGGGGTGCGGGGGGGATTCCAAGAGACCCAGTACTTC; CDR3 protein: CSVGVRGGFQETQYF
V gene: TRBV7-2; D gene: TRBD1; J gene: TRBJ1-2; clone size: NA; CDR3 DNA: TGTGCCAGCAGCTCGGGACAGGGTTATGGCTACACCTTC; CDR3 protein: CASSSGQGYGYTF
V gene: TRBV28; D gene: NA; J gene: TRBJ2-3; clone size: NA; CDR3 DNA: TGTGCCAGCAGAGGACAGCGCACAGATACGCAGTATTTT; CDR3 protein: CASRGQRTDTQYF
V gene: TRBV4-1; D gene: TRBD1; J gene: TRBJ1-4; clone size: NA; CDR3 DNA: TGCGCCAGCAGCTTCCGCGACAGGGCGAGGGGGGAAAAACTGTTTTTT; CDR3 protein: CASSFRDRARGEKLFF
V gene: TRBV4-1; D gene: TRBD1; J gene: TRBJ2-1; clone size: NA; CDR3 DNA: TGCGCCAGCAGCCAGGACAGGGGGGATTACAATGAGCAGTTCTTC; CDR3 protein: CASSQDRGDYNEQFF
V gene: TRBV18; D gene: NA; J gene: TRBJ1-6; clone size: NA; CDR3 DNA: TGTGCCAGCTCACCAAACAGTTTCTTCAGCTCCTATAATTCACCCCTCCACTTT; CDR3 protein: CASSPNSFFSSYNSPLHF
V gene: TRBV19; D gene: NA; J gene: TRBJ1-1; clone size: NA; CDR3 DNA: TGTGCCAGTAATTGGGGCATGAACACTGAAGCTTTCTTT; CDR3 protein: CASNWGMNTEAFF
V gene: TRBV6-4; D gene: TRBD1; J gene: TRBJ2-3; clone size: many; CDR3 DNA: TGTGCCAGCAGTGGGACAGGGGGCGCAGATACGCAGTATTTT; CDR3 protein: CASSGTGGADTQYF
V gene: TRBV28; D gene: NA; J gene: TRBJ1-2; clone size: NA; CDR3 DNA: TGTGCCAGCAGTTCCCCGGACACGGTACGGGTCTATGGCTACACCTTC; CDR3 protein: CASSSPDTVRVYGYTF
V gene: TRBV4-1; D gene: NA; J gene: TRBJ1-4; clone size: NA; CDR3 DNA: TGCGCCAGCAGCCAAGATTGGAGTGAAAAACTGTTTTTT; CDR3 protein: CASSQDWSEKLFF
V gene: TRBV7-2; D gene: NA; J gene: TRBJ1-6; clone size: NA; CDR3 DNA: TGTGCCAGCAGCATTCGACAGGTTAATTCACCCCTCCACTTT; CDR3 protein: CASSIRQVNSPLHF
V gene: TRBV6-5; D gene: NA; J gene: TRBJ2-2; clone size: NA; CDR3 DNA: TGTGCCAGCACGGGTCGTAACGGGGAGCTGTTTTTT; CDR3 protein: CASTGRNGELFF
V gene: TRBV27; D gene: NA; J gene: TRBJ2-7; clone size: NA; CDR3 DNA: TGTGCCAGCAGTTTAGGACAGAGCTCCTACGAGCAGTACTTC; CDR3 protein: CASSLGQSSYEQYF
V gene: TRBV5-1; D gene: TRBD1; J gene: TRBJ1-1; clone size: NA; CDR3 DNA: TGCGCCAGCAGCCCGTACCCCGGGACAGGGAAAGGCACTGAAGCTTTCTTT; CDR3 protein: CASSPYPGTGKGTEAFF